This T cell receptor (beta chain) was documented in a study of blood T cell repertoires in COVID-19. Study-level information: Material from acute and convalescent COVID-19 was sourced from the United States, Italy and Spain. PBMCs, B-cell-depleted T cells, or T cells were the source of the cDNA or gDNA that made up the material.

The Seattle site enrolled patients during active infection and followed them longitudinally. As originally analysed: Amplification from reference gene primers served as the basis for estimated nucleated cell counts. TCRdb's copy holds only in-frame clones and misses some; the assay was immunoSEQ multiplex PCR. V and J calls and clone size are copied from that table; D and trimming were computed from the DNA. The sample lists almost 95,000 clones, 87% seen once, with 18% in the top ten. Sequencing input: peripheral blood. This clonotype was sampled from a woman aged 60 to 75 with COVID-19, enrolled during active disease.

The CDR3 DNA sequence: TGCAGTGCTAGTACGAGGGGGGGACAAGATAGCACAGATACGCAGTATTTT. Its translation is CSASTRGGQDSTDTQYF. This chain links TRBV20-1 with TRBJ2-3; a possible D gene is TRBD2 (7 bases). Trimming took 3 bases from V and 0 from J, leaving 19 bases between them. CDR1 and CDR2 (germline): DFQATT, SNEGSKA (reference sequence). The CDR3 contains 17 residues.